What follows is one T cell receptor (beta chain) and its context. The length of the CDR3 is 12 residues. V lost 0 bases and J lost 10, with 10 bases in between. Germline loops: CDR1 GTSNPN, CDR2 SVGIG (reference sequence). This specimen comes from a study of shared clonotypes between healthy human individuals. Data came from immunoSEQ multiplex PCR; TCRdb stores just in-frame clones and leaves some out. The profile shows about 680,000 clones, approximately 79% of them singletons. The chain recombines TRBV30 with TRBJ2-1; D is ambiguous. Sequencing input: memory CD4+ T cells sorted from blood. Subset here: CD45RA-negative fraction. The TCR comes from a woman aged 30 to 39 in good health. CDR3 bases: TGTGCCTGGAGTGTAATTGGCCGAGAGCAGTTCTTC. Amino acid sequence: CAWSVIGREQFF.